The 25 T cell receptor beta chains given below trace back to one sample, sequenced in a study of shared clonotypes between healthy human individuals. Assay: immunoSEQ multiplex PCR; the TCRdb copy retains only in-frame clones and omits some. The repertoire holds about 2.4 million clones, with roughly 93% as singletons. The sample was naive CD4+ T cells from PBMCs. Subset meaning: CD45RA+ positively selected. The receptors stem from a man aged 18 to 30 in good health. Some clones in this sample may be carry-over from other donors' samples.

This clone was observed once. The germline gene is not matched at one end of the junction; a read error may be the cause. The gene calls are TRBV11-2 and TRBJ2-2, with 11 positions matching TRBD2. From germline, CDR1 is SGHAT and CDR2 FQNNGV. The CDR3 has 19 amino acids. The CDR3 here is CASSPGLAGGPTNPGELFF. CDR3 nucleotide sequence: TGTGCCAGCAGCCCCGGGCTAGCGGGAGGCCCGACGAACCCCGGGGAGCTGTTTTTT.

This chain links TRBV19 with TRBJ1-5; D remains ambiguous. Germline CDR1 and CDR2: LNHDA and SQIVND (reference sequence). V shed 3 bases and J shed 7 bases, with 13 bases lying between them. The CDR3 runs to 14 residues. CDR3 sequence: CASSIFWGRQPQHF. DNA for the CDR3: TGTGCCAGTAGTATCTTCTGGGGTCGACAGCCCCAGCATTTT.

In its sample, this clone was seen a few times. J is TRBJ2-1 and V is TRBV2; 10 bases line up with TRBD2. After removal of 6 bases from V and 2 bases from J, the junction contained 19 bases not matched to a gene. CDR1 is SNHLY and CDR2 is FYNNEI in the germline V gene. This CDR3 contains 20 residues. The CDR3 coding sequence is TGTGCCAGCAGCACACCGCTAGCGGGAGCTGAGGTGAGACCCTACAATGAGCAGTTCTTC. Protein: CASSTPLAGAEVRPYNEQFF.

In its sample, this clone was seen once. The chain links TRBV7-2 to TRBJ1-2; D is ambiguous. V gave up 2 bases and J gave up 0 bases, with 16 bases separating them. This CDR3 comprises 17 residues. The germline gives CDR1 SGHTA, CDR2 FQGNSA. The DNA for the CDR3 is TGTGCCAGCAGCTTATCGGGAGGCGTTACTACTAACTATGGCTACACCTTC. It yields the protein CASSLSGGVTTNYGYTF. The full variable domain, with the rest looked up from reference TRBV7-2 and TRBJ1-2, is GAGVSQSPSNKVTEKGKDVELRCDPISGHTALYWYRQSLGQGLEFLIYFQGNSAPDKSGLPSDRFSAERTGGSVSTLTIQRTQQEDSAVYLCASSLSGGVTTNYGYTFGSGTRLTVV.

The chain employs TRBV9 and TRBJ1-2; D ambiguous. Germline lookup yields CDR1 SGDLS and CDR2 YYNGEE. The CDR3 covers 14 residues. V was shortened by 0 bases and J by 1 base, with 7 bases between the two germline ends. Here the CDR3 reads CASSVGSNNYGYTF. The DNA of the CDR3 is TGTGCCAGCAGCGTAGGCAGCAATAACTATGGCTACACCTTC.

A few counts support this clone. The chain has TRBV5-4 and TRBJ1-3, with unresolved D. Deletions cut 2 bases from V and 0 bases from J, with 9 bases between. Germline CDR1 is SGHNT and CDR2 is YYREEE (reference sequence). This CDR3 has 15 amino acids. The CDR3 loop is CASSFGGSSGNTIYF. CDR3 bases: TGTGCCAGCAGCTTTGGCGGTAGCTCTGGAAACACCATATATTTT. The variable domain in full, completed from reference TRBV5-4 and TRBJ1-3, reads ETGVTQSPTHLIKTRGQQVTLRCSSQSGHNTVSWYQQALGQGPQFIFQYYREEENGRGNFPPRFSGLQFPNYSSELNVNALELDDSALYLCASSFGGSSGNTIYFGEGSWLTVV.

The CDR3 DNA reads TGTGCCAGCAGCCCTGGGGCCAAAAACATTCAGTACTTC. The encoded protein is CASSPGAKNIQYF. This chain connects TRBV5-4 to TRBJ2-4, with D unresolved. Germline assignment: CDR1 SGHNT and CDR2 YYREEE (reference sequence). The length of the CDR3 is 13 residues. Trimming removed 4 bases from V and 1 base from J, with 6 bases in between.

This rearrangement joins TRBV11-3 to TRBJ2-1; 8 bases are shared with TRBD2. CDR3 length: 16 residues. Trimming cost V 1 base and J 9 bases; bases outside gene matches: 11. Germline CDR1 SGHNT, CDR2 YENEEA. The CDR3 DNA follows: TGTGCCAGCAGCTTAGTGAGGATAGCGGGATTAAGTGAGCAGTTCTTC. Encoded protein: CASSLVRIAGLSEQFF.

This clone showed up just once. The chain is built from TRBV11-3 and TRBJ1-1, with 8 bases identical to TRBD1. Germline V gene sequence: CDR1 SGHNT, CDR2 YENEEA. The CDR3 is made up of 14 amino acids. The trim removed 5 bases at V and 2 bases at J, leaving 4 bases unmatched. The CDR3 DNA reads TGTGCCAGCAGCCCAGGGGGCCCCAACACTGAAGCTTTCTTT. This translates into CASSPGGPNTEAFF. The full variable domain, rest sourced from reference TRBV11-3 and TRBJ1-1, is EAGVVQSPRYKIIEKKQPVAFWCNPISGHNTLYWYLQNLGQGPELLIRYENEEAVDDSQLPKDRFSAERLKGVDSTLKIQPAELGDSAVYLCASSPGGPNTEAFFGQGTRLTVV.

The V gene is TRBV15, the J gene TRBJ2-3; TRBD2 aligns across 8 bases. Unmatched junction bases numbered 10, after V lost 8 bases and J lost 3 bases. Germline values: CDR1 LNHNV, CDR2 YYDKDF (reference sequence). The CDR3 totals 15 residues. The CDR3 sequence is CATGPGASGTDTQYF. The CDR3 DNA is TGTGCCACCGGGCCCGGGGCTAGCGGGACAGATACGCAGTATTTT.

The rearrangement uses TRBV5-1 and TRBJ1-2; perhaps TRBD1 as D (5 bases). The CDR3 has 14 residues. Germline V gene sequence: CDR1 SGHRS, CDR2 YFSETQ. Trimming removed 0 bases at V and 4 bases at J, with 10 bases between. The CDR3 here is CASSLDGDPYGYTF. The CDR3 DNA sequence: TGCGCCAGCAGCTTGGACGGGGACCCCTATGGCTACACCTTC.

The rearrangement links TRBV11-3 to TRBJ2-1; D might be TRBD1 or TRBD2, each matching 5 bases. Germline CDR1 SGHNT, CDR2 YENEEA. Trimming took 1 base from V and 7 from J, leaving 11 bases between them. The CDR3 has 14 amino acids. For the CDR3, the DNA is TGTGCCAGCAGCTTAGGGGGGATGAGGAATGAGCAGTTCTTC. Protein product: CASSLGGMRNEQFF.

V and J are TRBV28 and TRBJ2-5; 9 bases agree with TRBD1. Germline V lookup: CDR1 MDHEN, CDR2 SYDVKM. After removal of 6 bases from V and 5 bases from J, the junction contained 7 bases not matched to a gene. There are 14 residues in the CDR3. The DNA of the CDR3 is TGTGCCAGCAGCCGGGACAGGGAAGGCGAGACCCAGTACTTC. Translated, it gives CASSRDREGETQYF.

This chain connects TRBV30 to TRBJ2-1, with TRBD2 as a possible D gene (6 bases). Trimming removed 7 bases at V and 6 bases at J, with 22 bases between. Germline V lookup: CDR1 GTSNPN, CDR2 SVGIG (reference sequence). This CDR3 is 15 amino acids long. The CDR3 sequence is CASRRWGTSPNEQFF. CDR3 in DNA: TGTGCCTCCCGGCGGTGGGGGACTTCCCCCAATGAGCAGTTCTTC.

This rearrangement joins TRBV7-9 to TRBJ2-3, with D unresolved. V was shortened by 5 bases and J by 6 bases, with 15 bases between the two germline ends. CDR3 length: 14 amino acids. Germline V lookup: CDR1 SEHNR, CDR2 FQNEAQ (reference sequence). The CDR3 loop is CASSPKSLMDTQYF. The CDR3 DNA sequence: TGTGCCAGCAGCCCGAAGAGCCTGATGGATACGCAGTATTTT.

V gene TRBV11-2 combines with J gene TRBJ2-3; 7 bases match TRBD2. This CDR3 is built from 16 residues. V dropped 3 bases and J dropped 0; count of bases not matched to a gene: 6. CDR1 is SGHAT, CDR2 FQNNGV, per germline. This CDR3 reads CASSFGTTISTDTQYF. The CDR3 DNA reads TGTGCCAGCAGCTTCGGGACTACTATTAGCACAGATACGCAGTATTTT.

The chain couples TRBV15 to TRBJ2-7; TRBD1 aligns across 9 bases. The junction had 8 bases not matched to a gene; V was cut back by 3 bases and J by 5 bases. Germline V CDR1 and CDR2: LNHNV, YYDKDF (reference sequence). The CDR3 consists of 15 residues. CDR3 sequence: CATSSLGQGLNEQYF. CDR3 DNA: TGTGCCACCAGCAGCCTGGGACAGGGTCTTAACGAGCAGTACTTC.

The chain joins TRBV28 to TRBJ2-5, with D hard to call. CDR3 length: 13 amino acids. V shed 3 bases and J shed 9 bases, with 14 bases lying between them. The V gene's germline CDR1 is MDHEN and CDR2 SYDVKM. CDR3: CASSFEIVRPQYF. CDR3 nucleotides: TGTGCCAGCAGTTTCGAGATTGTCCGTCCCCAGTACTTC.

This sequence joins TRBV7-2 and TRBJ2-7; either TRBD1 or TRBD2 may fit D (5 bases each). The V gene's germline CDR1 is SGHTA and CDR2 FQGNSA. The CDR3 has 14 amino acids. Trimming removed 5 bases from V and 5 bases from J, with 16 bases in between. Here the CDR3 DNA reads TGTGCCAGCAGCCTGGGGCTAGCCCGAGACGAGCAGTACTTC. As protein: CASSLGLARDEQYF.

V usage is TRBV4-1 and J usage is TRBJ1-4; D remains ambiguous. CDR1 and CDR2 (germline): MGHRA, YSYEKL. The V and J ends lost 3 bases and 6 bases respectively, with 14 bases between them. The CDR3 loop spans 15 amino acids. This CDR3 is CASSHRTGRDEKLFF. CDR3 in DNA: TGCGCCAGCAGCCACCGGACTGGACGGGATGAAAAACTGTTTTTT.

The chain uses TRBV6-5 and TRBJ2-7, with 9 bases identical to TRBD1. CDR3 length equals 14 residues. Trimming cost V 5 bases and J 5 bases; bases outside gene matches: 7. Germline lookup yields CDR1 MNHEY and CDR2 SVGAGI. In nucleotides, the CDR3 is TGTGCCAGCAGTCGACAGGGGGGAGAGGACGAGCAGTACTTC. Translating gives CASSRQGGEDEQYF.

The chain is built from TRBV7-9 and TRBJ2-7, with D perhaps TRBD1 or TRBD2 (6 bases each). Looked up from germline, CDR1 is SEHNR and CDR2 is FQNEAQ (reference sequence). The CDR3 is 14 residues long. V dropped 3 bases and J dropped 6 bases, with 15 bases sitting between them. The CDR3 nucleotides read TGTGCCAGCAGCTTCACCGGCAGGGGAGGCGAGCAGTACTTC. It yields the protein CASSFTGRGGEQYF.

J is TRBJ1-5 and V is TRBV5-6; D might be TRBD1 (5 bases). Trimming removed 3 bases from V and 6 bases from J, with 13 bases in between. Germline CDR1 SGHDT, CDR2 YYEEEE. The CDR3 sequence is 14 residues long. The CDR3 DNA reads TGTGCCAGCAGCTCACGGGGGTTGGGTCAGCCCCAGCATTTT. Translating it yields CASSSRGLGQPQHF.

The chain carries TRBV9 and TRBJ2-1; no reliable D call. The CDR3 contains 11 residues. Trimming shortened V by 3 bases and J by 7 bases, and 5 bases separated the two germline ends. Per the germline V gene, CDR1 is SGDLS and CDR2 is YYNGEE. CDR3 residues: CASSALNEQFF. The CDR3 DNA reads TGTGCCAGCAGCGCCCTAAATGAGCAGTTCTTC.

Points on this clone: The sample has other DNA sequences that encode this CDR3 too. V and J are TRBV15 and TRBJ2-1; D uncertain. This CDR3 region has 13 residues. Between the trimmed V and J ends, which lost 0 bases and 7 bases, there was a span of 7 bases. Per germline, CDR1 LNHNV and CDR2 YYDKDF (reference sequence). The CDR3: CATSRDLENEQFF. CDR3 nucleotide sequence: TGTGCCACCAGCAGAGATCTAGAAAATGAGCAGTTCTTC.